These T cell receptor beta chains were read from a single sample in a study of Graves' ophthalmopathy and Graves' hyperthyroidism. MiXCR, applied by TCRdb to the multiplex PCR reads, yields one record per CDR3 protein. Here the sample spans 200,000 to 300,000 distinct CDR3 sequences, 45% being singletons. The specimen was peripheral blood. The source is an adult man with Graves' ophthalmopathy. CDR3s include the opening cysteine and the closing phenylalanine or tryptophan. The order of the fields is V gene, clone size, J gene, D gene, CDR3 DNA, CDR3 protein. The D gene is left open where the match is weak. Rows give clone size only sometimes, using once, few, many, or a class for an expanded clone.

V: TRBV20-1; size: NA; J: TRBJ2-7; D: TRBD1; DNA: TGCAGTGCTAGTACCGACAGGGCCTACGAGCAGTACTTC; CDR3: CSASTDRAYEQYF
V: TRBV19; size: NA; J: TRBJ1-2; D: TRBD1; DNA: TGTGCCAGTACAGGGGGCTATGGCTACACCTTC; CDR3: CASTGGYGYTF
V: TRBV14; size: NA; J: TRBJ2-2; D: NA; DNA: TGTGCCAGCAGCCAAGACCCAGGGAAGCCCGGGGAGCTGTTTTTT; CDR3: CASSQDPGKPGELFF
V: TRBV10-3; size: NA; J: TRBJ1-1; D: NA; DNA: TGTGCCAGTTTTTTCCCGGGACGGCCGAACACTGAAGCTTTCTTT; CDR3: CASFFPGRPNTEAFF
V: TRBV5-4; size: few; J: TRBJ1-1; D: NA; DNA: TGTGCCAGCAGCTCCACCAAGACAGGCATGAACACTGAAGCTTTCTTT; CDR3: CASSSTKTGMNTEAFF
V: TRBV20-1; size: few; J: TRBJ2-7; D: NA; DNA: TGCAGTGCTAGACGTGACACCTACTACGAGCAGTACTTC; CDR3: CSARRDTYYEQYF
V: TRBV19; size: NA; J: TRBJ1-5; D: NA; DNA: TGTGCCAGTAGGGGATCCAGCCTCAATCAGCCCCAGCATTTT; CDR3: CASRGSSLNQPQHF
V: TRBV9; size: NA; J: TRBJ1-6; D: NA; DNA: TGTGCCAGCAGCCCCACGGACGGCTGGAATTCACCCCTCCACTTT; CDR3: CASSPTDGWNSPLHF
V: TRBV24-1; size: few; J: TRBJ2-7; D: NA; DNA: TGTGCCACCCAGTTTACGGGGTCCCACTCCTACGAGCAGTACTTC; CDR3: CATQFTGSHSYEQYF
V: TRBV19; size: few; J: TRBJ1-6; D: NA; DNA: TGTGCCAGTAGTATAGAGGGGATTAATTCACCCCTCCACTTT; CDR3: CASSIEGINSPLHF
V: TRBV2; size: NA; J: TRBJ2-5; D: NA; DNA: TGTGCCAGCAGCGACCCTAGACAGGAAGAGACCCAGTACTTC; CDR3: CASSDPRQEETQYF